The next 13 T cell receptor beta chains were all read from a single sample in a study of blood T cell repertoires in COVID-19. TCRdb keeps only in-frame clones here, not all; method: immunoSEQ multiplex PCR. The sample holds about 94,000 clones, 80% to 85% seen once. The sample consisted of peripheral blood. The receptors come from a man aged 60 to 69 with acute or convalescent COVID-19.

The chain is built from TRBV7-3 and TRBJ2-7; perhaps TRBD1 as D (6 bases). Deletions cut 5 bases from V and 6 bases from J, with 11 bases between. The V gene's germline CDR1 is SGHTA and CDR2 FQGTGA. This CDR3 region has 12 residues. CDR3 protein: CASSADRGEQYF. CDR3 nucleotides: TGTGCCAGCAGCGCGGACAGAGGCGAGCAGTACTTC. The full variable domain, rest sourced from reference TRBV7-3 and TRBJ2-7, is GAGVSQTPSNKVTEKGKYVELRCDPISGHTALYWYRQSLGQGPEFLIYFQGTGAADDSGLPNDRFFAVRPEGSVSTLKIQRTERGDSAVYLCASSADRGEQYFGPGTRLTVT.

The chain is built from TRBV30 and TRBJ1-6; D remains unclear. CDR3 size: 16 residues. The V end was cut by 0 bases, the J end by 0 bases, with 9 bases between. Germline V gives CDR1 GTSNPN, CDR2 SVGIG (reference sequence). CDR3 amino acids: CAWSVQVVSYNSPLHF. The CDR3 coding sequence is TGTGCCTGGAGTGTCCAGGTAGTCTCCTATAATTCACCCCTCCACTTT.

The chain recombines TRBV6-5 with TRBJ1-1; the match to TRBD1 covers 10 bases. The junction had 5 bases not matched to a gene; V was cut back by 10 bases and J by 3 bases. The germline V gene encodes CDR1 MNHEY and CDR2 SVGAGI. The CDR3 extends over 13 amino acids. CDR3 sequence (DNA): TGTGCCACCCGGACAGGGGGAGACACTGAAGCTTTCTTT. Its protein product is CATRTGGDTEAFF.

This chain uses TRBV12-5 with TRBJ1-2; the D gene is possibly TRBD1 (5 bases). Trimming removed 0 bases from V and 7 bases from J, with 18 bases in between. In germline, CDR1 is LGHNT, CDR2 FRNRAP. This CDR3 has 16 residues. In nucleotides, the CDR3 is TGTGCTAGTGGTTTGGTACGGACGTCAGGGCGCGCTGGCTACACCTTC. This gives the protein CASGLVRTSGRAGYTF.

This chain uses TRBV29-1 with TRBJ1-2, with D tentatively TRBD1 (6 bases). The V gene lost 6 bases and the J gene lost 6 bases, with 14 bases spanning the gap. The CDR3 totals 12 residues. Germline V gene lookup returns CDR1 SQVTM and CDR2 ANQGSEA. The CDR3 region is CSVPKTGHGYTF. The CDR3 DNA reads as TGCAGCGTACCAAAGACAGGCCATGGCTACACCTTC.

A single count supports this clone. The chain employs TRBV30 and TRBJ1-5; 8 nucleotides align to TRBD1. Germline values: CDR1 GTSNPN, CDR2 SVGIG (reference sequence). The CDR3 is 14 residues long. V was pared by 3 bases and J by 4 bases, with 5 bases of the junction left unmatched. Here the CDR3 DNA reads TGTGCCTGGAGGGGGACAGGCTCTAATCAGCCCCAGCATTTT. As protein: CAWRGTGSNQPQHF.

The chain carries TRBV7-8 and TRBJ2-3; 8 positions agree with TRBD1. The junction had 6 bases not matched to a gene; V was cut back by 5 bases and J by 2 bases. Per the germline V gene, CDR1 is SGHVS and CDR2 is FQNEAQ. This CDR3 is 15 amino acids long. The CDR3 nucleotides are TGTGCCAGCAGCCCTGGGACAGGAAACACAGATACGCAGTATTTT. Protein sequence: CASSPGTGNTDTQYF.

This chain links TRBV9 with TRBJ2-1, with 8 nucleotides matching TRBD2. The CDR3 is 17 residues long. The V gene's germline CDR1 is SGDLS and CDR2 YYNGEE. Trimming took 0 bases from V and 3 from J; bases not matched to a gene: 8. The CDR3 nucleotides read TGTGCCAGCAGCGTAGCGAGCGTAGCGGGGTACTACAATGAGCAGTTCTTC. It is translated as CASSVASVAGYYNEQFF. The full variable domain, completed using reference TRBV9 and TRBJ2-1, is DSGVTQTPKHLITATGQRVTLRCSPRSGDLSVYWYQQSLDQGLQFLIQYYNGEERAKGNILERFSAQQFPDLHSELNLSSLELGDSALYFCASSVASVAGYYNEQFFGPGTRLTVL.

The chain joins TRBV19 to TRBJ2-3; 10 bases match TRBD1. The V segment lost 9 bases and the J segment 4 bases; nucleotides outside the gene matches: 4. The CDR3 length is 13 residues. CDR1 LNHDA and CDR2 SQIVND come from the germline V gene (reference sequence). The CDR3: CASSGTGADTQYF. CDR3 nucleotide sequence: TGTGCCAGCTCCGGGACAGGGGCAGATACGCAGTATTTT.

The rearrangement links TRBV7-3 to TRBJ2-3; no reliable D call. CDR3 length: 14 residues. Germline V gene lookup returns CDR1 SGHTA and CDR2 FQGTGA. Trimming took 0 bases from V and 4 from J, leaving 8 bases between them. The CDR3: CASSLTPLSDTQYF. In DNA form, the CDR3 reads TGTGCCAGCAGCTTAACCCCCCTATCAGATACGCAGTATTTT. Using reference TRBV7-3 and TRBJ2-3 for the parts outside the CDR3, the full variable domain is GAGVSQTPSNKVTEKGKYVELRCDPISGHTALYWYRQSLGQGPEFLIYFQGTGAADDSGLPNDRFFAVRPEGSVSTLKIQRTERGDSAVYLCASSLTPLSDTQYFGPGTRLTVL.

The chain is built from TRBV29-1 and TRBJ1-1, with 7 bases that match TRBD1. J lost 3 bases, V lost 7 bases, and 5 bases had no gene match. This CDR3 has 12 residues. Germline lookup yields CDR1 SQVTM and CDR2 ANQGSEA. The CDR3 bases are TGCAGCGCTACCGACAGGGACACTGAAGCTTTCTTT. The encoded protein is CSATDRDTEAFF.

This clone was detected once. The rearrangement uses TRBV30 and TRBJ2-5, with TRBD1 matching 12 bases. Germline CDR1 is GTSNPN and CDR2 is SVGIG (reference sequence). The length of the CDR3 is 14 residues. V was pared by 4 bases and J by 5 bases, with 5 bases of the junction left unmatched. CDR3 region: CAWTGQGAGETQYF. The CDR3 bases are TGTGCCTGGACGGGACAGGGGGCTGGGGAGACCCAGTACTTC.

This clone has a handful of counts. This sequence joins TRBV5-6 and TRBJ1-2; TRBD1 matches at 7 bases. This CDR3 has 14 amino acids. The ends lost 0 bases at V and 8 bases at J; junction bases unmatched: 7. Germline-derived CDR1 and CDR2 are SGHDT and YYEEEE. CDR3 sequence reads: CASSLEKGAGGYTF. The CDR3 DNA reads as TGTGCCAGCAGCTTGGAAAAGGGGGCTGGGGGCTACACCTTC.